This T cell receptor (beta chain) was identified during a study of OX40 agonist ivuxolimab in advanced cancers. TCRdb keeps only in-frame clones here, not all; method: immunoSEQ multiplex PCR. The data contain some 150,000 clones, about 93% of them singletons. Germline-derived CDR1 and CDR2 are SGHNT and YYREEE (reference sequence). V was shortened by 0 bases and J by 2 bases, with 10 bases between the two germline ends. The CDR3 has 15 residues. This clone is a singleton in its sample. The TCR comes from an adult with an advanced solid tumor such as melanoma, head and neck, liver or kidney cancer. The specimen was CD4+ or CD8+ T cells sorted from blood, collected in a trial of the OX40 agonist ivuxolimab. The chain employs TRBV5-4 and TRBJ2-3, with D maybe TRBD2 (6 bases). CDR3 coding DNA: TGTGCCAGCAGCTTGGGTGGGAGGTCCACAGATACGCAGTATTTT. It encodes CASSLGGRSTDTQYF. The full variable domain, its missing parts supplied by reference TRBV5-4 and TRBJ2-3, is ETGVTQSPTHLIKTRGQQVTLRCSSQSGHNTVSWYQQALGQGPQFIFQYYREEENGRGNFPPRFSGLQFPNYSSELNVNALELDDSALYLCASSLGGRSTDTQYFGPGTRLTVL.